These T cell receptor beta chains were read from a single sample in a study of blood T cell repertoires in COVID-19. Sequencing used immunoSEQ multiplex PCR; TCRdb keeps in-frame clones, though not all of them. The sample carries about 420,000 clones, 70% to 90% recorded once. Sequenced material: peripheral blood. These receptors all come from a man younger than 35 with COVID-19, enrolled during active disease. The CDR3 runs from the conserved cysteine through the conserved F or W. The order of the fields is J gene, D gene, V gene, clone size, CDR3 length, CDR3 DNA, CDR3 protein. The D gene is left open where the match is weak. Only part of the rows carry a size: once, few, many, or a class if the clone is expanded.

>TRBJ1-6|TRBD1|TRBV6-5|NA|15
TGTGCCAGCAGTTACGCCCTCCCAGGGGGTTCACCCCTCCACTTT
CASSYALPGGSPLHF
>TRBJ2-6|NA|TRBV7-9|once|15
TGTGCCAGCAGCTTGGGTCAGGCTGGGGCCAACGTCCTGACTTTC
CASSLGQAGANVLTF
>TRBJ2-5|TRBD1|TRBV7-9|NA|14
TGTGCCAGCAGCCACGGGGACAGGGGAGAGACCCAGTACTTC
CASSHGDRGETQYF
>TRBJ2-2|NA|TRBV19|few|17
TGTGCCAGTAGTATCTTCACGACACCGACGGCCACCGGGGAGCTGTTTTTT
CASSIFTTPTATGELFF
>TRBJ2-5|NA|TRBV9|NA|15
TGTGCCAGCAGCGTGCAGGGGTCTTACCAAGAGACCCAGTACTTC
CASSVQGSYQETQYF
>TRBJ1-6|NA|TRBV25-1|NA|15
TGTGCCAGCAGTGACCAGGGAGGGGCTCTATACCCCCTCCACTTT
CASSDQGGALYPLHF
>TRBJ2-2|NA|TRBV27|NA|14
TGTGCCAGCAGTATATACAGGGTCACCGGGGAGCTGTTTTTT
CASSIYRVTGELFF
>TRBJ1-3|NA|TRBV11-3|NA|15
TGTGCCAGCAGCCCCCGGCAGGGCCCTGGAAACACCATATATTTT
CASSPRQGPGNTIYF
>TRBJ2-7|TRBD2|TRBV18|NA|19
TGTGCCAGCTCACCCCTCCCCGTGACTAGCGGGAGTGGGGTCTACGAGCAGTACTTC
CASSPLPVTSGSGVYEQYF
>TRBJ2-4|NA|TRBV12-3/TRBV12-4|NA|11
TGTGCCAGCAGTTTTAGCGGTGTTCAGTACTTC
CASSFSGVQYF
>TRBJ2-4|TRBD1|TRBV5-1|few|16
TGCGCCAGCAGCGAAGGGACAGGGCTGGCCAAAAACATTCAGTACTTC
CASSEGTGLAKNIQYF
>TRBJ1-5|NA|TRBV21-1|NA|16
TGTGCCAGCAGCAGATACCGGGACAGGGGGCTTCAGCCCCAGCATTTT
CASSRYRDRGLQPQHF
>TRBJ2-2|TRBD1|TRBV19|NA|15
TGTGCCAGTAGTATGGGACAGGGGTGGACCGGGGAGCTGTTTTTT
CASSMGQGWTGELFF
>TRBJ2-5|NA|TRBV20-1|NA|11
TGCAGTGCTAGTCCTGTGGAGACCCAGTACTTC
CSASPVETQYF
>TRBJ2-1|NA|TRBV12-3/TRBV12-4|NA|13
TGTGCCGACGCCCCTCAGGGTTCGGATGAGCAGTTCTTC
CADAPQGSDEQFF
>TRBJ2-7|TRBD1|TRBV9|NA|13
TGTGCCAGCAGCGGGACAGGGGGCGGCGAGCAGTACTTC
CASSGTGGGEQYF
>TRBJ1-2|NA|TRBV5-6|NA|15
TGTGCCAGCAGCTTCAGGGGCCCGGTAAACTATGGCTACACCTTC
CASSFRGPVNYGYTF
>TRBJ2-7|TRBD2|TRBV29-1|NA|15
TGCAGCATAAAAGGGACTAGCGGGAATCTAGACGAGCAGTACTTC
CSIKGTSGNLDEQYF
>TRBJ1-3|NA|TRBV30|NA|11
TGTGCCTCGGGACATGGAAACACCATATATTTT
CASGHGNTIYF
>TRBJ2-7|TRBD2|TRBV2|NA|13
TGTGCCTGTAGGGGACTAGCGGGAGTCGAGCAGTACTTC
CACRGLAGVEQYF
>TRBJ2-6|NA|TRBV7-6|NA|15
TGTGCCAGCAGCGTAGACAGGTCTGGGGCCAACGTCCTGACTTTC
CASSVDRSGANVLTF
>TRBJ1-5|TRBD1|TRBV12-3/TRBV12-4|NA|13
TGTGCCAGCAGTTACAGGGGAGAGAGGCCCCAGCATTTT
CASSYRGERPQHF
>TRBJ2-1|TRBD2|TRBV5-4|NA|18
TGTGCCAGCAGCTTGGTCGGGACTAGCGGGTTACGCTACAATGAGCAGTTCTTC
CASSLVGTSGLRYNEQFF
>TRBJ2-7|TRBD2|TRBV27|NA|15
TGTGCCAGCAGTTGGGGACTAGCGGGAGTCAGGGAGCAGTACTTC
CASSWGLAGVREQYF
>TRBJ2-7|TRBD2|TRBV30|NA|15
TGTGCCTGGAGTGTTGCGTCTAGCGGCCTCTACGAGCAGTACTTC
CAWSVASSGLYEQYF
>TRBJ2-2|TRBD2|TRBV11-2|NA|16
TGTGCCAGCAGCCGGACTAGCGGATTGAACACCGGGGAGCTGTTTTTT
CASSRTSGLNTGELFF
>TRBJ1-6|NA|TRBV18|NA|15
TGTGCCAGCTCACAAGACACCTCCTATAATTCACCCCTCCACTTT
CASSQDTSYNSPLHF
>TRBJ2-1|TRBD2|TRBV5-4|NA|16
TGTGCCAGCAGCTCTCCCCCTAGCGGGACTGGGAATGAGCAGTTCTTC
CASSSPPSGTGNEQFF
>TRBJ1-2|NA|TRBV29-1|NA|11
TGCAGCGTTGCCGTTAACTATGGCTACACCTTC
CSVAVNYGYTF
>TRBJ1-2|NA|TRBV4-2|NA|15
TGTGCCAGCAGCCACGCGGGACGGATAAACTATGGCTACACCTTC
CASSHAGRINYGYTF
>TRBJ2-7|NA|TRBV11-2|NA|13
TGTGCCAGCAGCTTAGACCGACAGAGATTGCAGTACTTC
CASSLDRQRLQYF
>TRBJ1-2|TRBD1|TRBV3-1/TRBV3-2|NA|12
TGTGCCAGCAGCATACAGGGGCATGGCTACACCTTC
CASSIQGHGYTF
>TRBJ2-7|TRBD2|TRBV28|NA|15
TGTGCCAGCAGTTCCCTAGCGGGCCTAACCTACGAGCAGTACTTC
CASSSLAGLTYEQYF
>TRBJ2-5|TRBD1|TRBV6-6|NA|14
TGTGCCAGCAGTTGGACAGGGGGTTCAGAGACCCAGTACTTC
CASSWTGGSETQYF
>TRBJ2-1|NA|TRBV13|NA|15
TGTGCCAGCAGCTTAGGGACTACCGGGGGCAATGAGCAGTTCTTC
CASSLGTTGGNEQFF
>TRBJ2-3|TRBD2|TRBV5-1|once|18
TGCGCCAGCAGCTTGAGTAGCGGGGGTTCCCTTAGCACAGATACGCAGTATTTT
CASSLSSGGSLSTDTQYF
>TRBJ2-2|TRBD2|TRBV5-4|NA|15
TGTGCCAGCAGCTCCTTAGCGGGGGGGTACGGGGAGCTGTTTTTT
CASSSLAGGYGELFF
>TRBJ1-1|NA|TRBV5-8|NA|14
TGTGCCAGCAGCTTGTTTGCGGGGAACACTGAAGCTTTCTTT
CASSLFAGNTEAFF
>TRBJ1-6|NA|TRBV27|NA|14
TGTGCCAGCAGTTTCCGGACGGGGAATTCACCCCTCCACTTT
CASSFRTGNSPLHF
>TRBJ1-4|TRBD1|TRBV5-1|once|17
TGCGCCAGCAGCCGGGGGACAGGGGACGTTGCTAATGAAAAACTGTTTTTT
CASSRGTGDVANEKLFF
>TRBJ1-2|NA|TRBV28|NA|13
TGTGCCAGCACGGGGGGAGGCAACTATGGCTACACCTTC
CASTGGGNYGYTF
>TRBJ2-3|NA|TRBV27|NA|15
TGTGCCAGCACTCCCGGGACTTCTAGCACAGATACGCAGTATTTT
CASTPGTSSTDTQYF
>TRBJ2-7|TRBD2|TRBV11-2|NA|15
TGTGCCAGCAGCCAACTAGCGGGGCACTACGGGGAGCAGTACTTC
CASSQLAGHYGEQYF
>TRBJ2-1|NA|TRBV7-9|NA|17
TGTGCCAGCAGCTTTCCATTTGGTCAGGGGATCTACAATGAGCAGTTCTTC
CASSFPFGQGIYNEQFF
>TRBJ1-1|TRBD1|TRBV30|NA|13
TGTGCCAGAGACAGGGGGCGGAACACTGAAGCTTTCTTT
CARDRGRNTEAFF
>TRBJ2-1|TRBD2|TRBV19|NA|17
TGTGCCAGTAGTATAGGGTCGGGGGGATTATCGTTCGATGAGCAGTTCTTC
CASSIGSGGLSFDEQFF
>TRBJ1-2|TRBD1|TRBV2|NA|14
TGTGCCAGCAGCCTTGAGGGGGCGGACTATGGCTACACCTTC
CASSLEGADYGYTF
>TRBJ2-2|NA|TRBV5-1|NA|12
TGCGCCAGCAGAGGGGGAAGCGGGGAGCTGTTTTTT
CASRGGSGELFF
>TRBJ2-1|NA|TRBV24-1|NA|14
TGTGCCACCAGTGAATCCTCTCGGTACAATGAGCAGTTCTTC
CATSESSRYNEQFF
>TRBJ1-5|NA|TRBV20-1|NA|14
TGCAGTGCTAGTGGCGGGGCCGTGGGACAGCCCCAGCATTTT
CSASGGAVGQPQHF